The 6 T cell receptor beta chains in this list originate from one sample, sequenced in a study of blood T cells in healthy people across ages. Next came a second PCR, run for 7 to 11 cycles, which used a sample-barcoded 5' primer along with a J-beta primer mix. From the 5' RACE reads, TCRdb called clonotypes with MiXCR, one entry per CDR3 protein. Of some 1.5 million distinct CDR3 sequences in the sample, approximately 39% were seen once. Sequenced material: blood. The receptor set was obtained from a young woman in good health.

The V and J genes are TRBV5-6 and TRBJ1-2; no clear D. CDR1 SGHDT and CDR2 YYEEEE come from the germline V gene. Trimming pared 6 bases from V and 3 bases from J, leaving 12 bases between. The CDR3 spans 13 residues. The DNA for the CDR3 is TGTGCCAGCAAAAGCACGGCGGACTATGGCTACACCTTC. Its translation: CASKSTADYGYTF.

The chain employs TRBV13 and TRBJ1-1; tentatively, D is TRBD1 (5 bases). The V end lost 4 bases, the J end lost 8 bases, and 14 bases lay between the germline ends. Germline CDR1 is PRHDT and CDR2 is FYEKMQ (reference sequence). The CDR3 length is 13 residues. The DNA of the CDR3 is TGTGCCAGCAGCTGGGGGGGGGTCACGGAAGCTTTCTTT. Its translation is CASSWGGVTEAFF.

The V gene is TRBV12-3 or TRBV12-4, the J gene TRBJ1-2, with a possible D match to TRBD1 (5 bases). V lost 2 bases and J 5 bases, leaving 12 bases between the germline ends. This CDR3 has 14 residues. CDR3 nucleotide sequence: TGTGCCAGCAGTTTATACCCAGGGAGTTATGGCTACACCTTC. It is translated as CASSLYPGSYGYTF.

This chain joins TRBV30 and TRBJ2-5; D gene uncertain. The CDR3 has 14 residues. The germline gives CDR1 GTSNPN, CDR2 SVGIG (reference sequence). Trimming removed 0 bases from V and 5 bases from J, with 13 bases in between. The CDR3 DNA follows: TGTGCCTGGAGTGTAAGGTCAGTTCGGGAGACCCAGTACTTC. Encoded protein: CAWSVRSVRETQYF.

In the case of this clonotype: A much larger clone differs from this one at a single base, so this may be a read error. The chain combines TRBV7-2 with TRBJ2-3; D unresolved. This CDR3 comprises 14 residues. The germline V gene has CDR1 SGHTA and CDR2 FQGNSA. Trimming pared 4 bases from V and 4 bases from J, leaving 12 bases between. This chain's CDR3 is CASSSRVRSDTQYF. CDR3 coding DNA: TGTGCCAGCAGCTCACGCGTCAGGTCAGATACGCAGTATTTT.

The chain joins TRBV4-1 to TRBJ2-3, with 7 bases lining up with TRBD1. Trimming took 5 bases from V and 4 from J; bases not matched to a gene: 3. CDR3 length: 13 amino acids. Germline V lookup: CDR1 MGHRA, CDR2 YSYEKL. The CDR3 region has the DNA TGCGCCAGCAGCATAACAGGGGCAGATACGCAGTATTTT. Translated, it gives CASSITGADTQYF.